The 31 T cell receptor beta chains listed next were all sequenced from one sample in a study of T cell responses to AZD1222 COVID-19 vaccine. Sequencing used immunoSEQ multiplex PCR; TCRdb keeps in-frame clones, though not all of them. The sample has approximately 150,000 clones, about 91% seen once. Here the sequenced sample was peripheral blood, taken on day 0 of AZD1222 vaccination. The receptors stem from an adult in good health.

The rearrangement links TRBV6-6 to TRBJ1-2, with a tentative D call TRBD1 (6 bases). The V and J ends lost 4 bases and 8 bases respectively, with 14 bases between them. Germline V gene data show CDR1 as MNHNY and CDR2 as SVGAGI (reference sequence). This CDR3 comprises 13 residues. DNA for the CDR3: TGTGCCAGCAGTTTAACAGGGTTGGGCGGCTACACCTTC. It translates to CASSLTGLGGYTF.

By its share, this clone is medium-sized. The CDR3 DNA follows: TGTGCCAGCAGCGTAGAGGGACTCAACTACGAGCAGTACTTC. Protein: CASSVEGLNYEQYF. The chain joins TRBV9 to TRBJ2-7; D is possibly TRBD2 (6 bases). V dropped 0 bases and J dropped 3 bases, with 10 bases sitting between them. Germline V gene data show CDR1 as SGDLS and CDR2 as YYNGEE. The CDR3 has 14 amino acids. Together with reference TRBV9 and TRBJ2-7, the CDR3 gives the full variable domain: DSGVTQTPKHLITATGQRVTLRCSPRSGDLSVYWYQQSLDQGLQFLIQYYNGEERAKGNILERFSAQQFPDLHSELNLSSLELGDSALYFCASSVEGLNYEQYFGPGTRLTVT.

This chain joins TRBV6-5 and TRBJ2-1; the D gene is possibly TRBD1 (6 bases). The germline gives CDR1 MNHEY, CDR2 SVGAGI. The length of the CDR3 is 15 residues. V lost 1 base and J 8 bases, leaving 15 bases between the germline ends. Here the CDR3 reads CASSYLAGAVDEQFF. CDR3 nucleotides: TGTGCCAGCAGTTACTTGGCAGGGGCGGTGGATGAGCAGTTCTTC.

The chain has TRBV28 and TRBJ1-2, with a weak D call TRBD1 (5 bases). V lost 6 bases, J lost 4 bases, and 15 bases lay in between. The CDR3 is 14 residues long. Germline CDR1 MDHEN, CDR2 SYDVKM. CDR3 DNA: TGTGCCAGCAGCCTGCCGGGGCGGTTCTATGGCTACACCTTC. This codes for CASSLPGRFYGYTF.

The CDR3 reads CATSRWSSGSIGTGELFF. Here the CDR3 DNA reads TGTGCCACCAGCAGATGGTCTAGCGGGAGTATCGGCACCGGGGAGCTGTTTTTT. V and J are TRBV15 and TRBJ2-2; TRBD2 aligns across 10 bases. CDR1 is LNHNV and CDR2 is YYDKDF in the germline V gene (reference sequence). The CDR3 is made up of 18 amino acids. V lost 2 bases to trimming and J lost 4 bases; unmatched junction nucleotides: 10.

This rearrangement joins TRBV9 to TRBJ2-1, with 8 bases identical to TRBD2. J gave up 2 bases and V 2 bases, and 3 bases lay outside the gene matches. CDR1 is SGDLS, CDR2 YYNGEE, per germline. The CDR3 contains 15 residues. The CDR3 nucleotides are TGTGCCAGCAGCGTGGCAGCGGGAGCCTACAATGAGCAGTTCTTC. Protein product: CASSVAAGAYNEQFF.

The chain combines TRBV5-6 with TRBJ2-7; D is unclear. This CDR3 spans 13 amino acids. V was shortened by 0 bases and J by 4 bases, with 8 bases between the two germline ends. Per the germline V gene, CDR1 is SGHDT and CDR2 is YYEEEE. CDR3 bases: TGTGCCAGCAGCTTGGGGCCCCAGTACGAGCAGTACTTC. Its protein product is CASSLGPQYEQYF.

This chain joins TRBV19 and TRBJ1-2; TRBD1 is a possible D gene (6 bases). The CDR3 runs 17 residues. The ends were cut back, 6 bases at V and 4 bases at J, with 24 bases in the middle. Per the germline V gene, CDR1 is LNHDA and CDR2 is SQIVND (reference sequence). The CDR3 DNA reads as TGTGCCAGTAGAGAAACCGCCAGAGGGGGGGGAGTCTATGGCTACACCTTC. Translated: CASRETARGGGVYGYTF.

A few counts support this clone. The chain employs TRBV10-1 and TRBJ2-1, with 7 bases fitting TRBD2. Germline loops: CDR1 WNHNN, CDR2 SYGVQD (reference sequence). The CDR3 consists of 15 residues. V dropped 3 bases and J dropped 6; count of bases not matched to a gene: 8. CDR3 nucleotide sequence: TGCGCCAGCAGTGATGGAGGAGCGGGATTCAATGAGCAGTTCTTC. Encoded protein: CASSDGGAGFNEQFF.

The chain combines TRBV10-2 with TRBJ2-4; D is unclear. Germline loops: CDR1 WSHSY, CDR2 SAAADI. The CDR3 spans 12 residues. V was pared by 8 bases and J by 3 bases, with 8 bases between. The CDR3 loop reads CASGVGKNIQYF. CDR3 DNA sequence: TGCGCCAGCGGGGTTGGCAAAAACATTCAGTACTTC.

In DNA form, the CDR3 reads TGTGCCAGTAGTATTCTGAACACTGAAGCTTTCTTT. Protein sequence: CASSILNTEAFF. The chain recombines TRBV19 with TRBJ1-1; no clear D gene. This CDR3 has 12 residues. The ends were cut back, 3 bases at V and 0 bases at J, with 2 bases in the middle. Germline V gives CDR1 LNHDA, CDR2 SQIVND (reference sequence).

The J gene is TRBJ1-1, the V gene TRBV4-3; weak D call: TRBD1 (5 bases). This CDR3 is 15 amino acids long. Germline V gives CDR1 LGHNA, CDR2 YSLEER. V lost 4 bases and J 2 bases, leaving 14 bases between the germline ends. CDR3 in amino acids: CASSLFAGTNTEAFF. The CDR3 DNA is TGCGCCAGCAGCCTATTTGCCGGGACCAACACTGAAGCTTTCTTT.

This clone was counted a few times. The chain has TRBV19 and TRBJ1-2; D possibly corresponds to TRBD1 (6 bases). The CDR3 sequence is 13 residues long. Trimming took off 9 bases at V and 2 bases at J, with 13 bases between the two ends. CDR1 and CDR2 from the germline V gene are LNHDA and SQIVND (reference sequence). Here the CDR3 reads CASDLGGNYGYTF. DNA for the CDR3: TGTGCCAGCGACCTAGGGGGAAACTATGGCTACACCTTC. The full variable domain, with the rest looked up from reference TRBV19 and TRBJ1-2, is DGGITQSPKYLFRKEGQNVTLSCEQNLNHDAMYWYRQDPGQGLRLIYYSQIVNDFQKGDIAEGYSVSREKKESFPLTVTSAQKNPTAFYLCASDLGGNYGYTFGSGTRLTVV.

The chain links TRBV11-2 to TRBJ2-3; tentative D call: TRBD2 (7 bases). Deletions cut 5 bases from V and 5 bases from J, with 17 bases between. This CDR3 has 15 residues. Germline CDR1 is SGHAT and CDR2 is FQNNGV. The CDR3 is CASSPLGRGGDTQYF. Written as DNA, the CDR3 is TGTGCCAGCAGCCCTCTTGGGAGGGGGGGAGATACGCAGTATTTT. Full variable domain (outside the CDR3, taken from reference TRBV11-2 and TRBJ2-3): EAGVAQSPRYKIIEKRQSVAFWCNPISGHATLYWYQQILGQGPKLLIQFQNNGVVDDSQLPKDRFSAERLKGVDSTLKIQPAKLEDSAVYLCASSPLGRGGDTQYFGPGTRLTVL.

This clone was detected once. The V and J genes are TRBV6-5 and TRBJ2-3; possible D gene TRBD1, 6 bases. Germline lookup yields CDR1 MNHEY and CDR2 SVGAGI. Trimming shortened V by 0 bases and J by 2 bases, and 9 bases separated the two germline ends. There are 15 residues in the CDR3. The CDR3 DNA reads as TGTGCCAGCAGTTACTCCCGGGACACCACAGATACGCAGTATTTT. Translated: CASSYSRDTTDTQYF.

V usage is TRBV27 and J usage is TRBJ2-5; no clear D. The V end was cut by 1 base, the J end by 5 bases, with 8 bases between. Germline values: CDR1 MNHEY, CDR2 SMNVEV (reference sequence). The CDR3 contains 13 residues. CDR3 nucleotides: TGTGCCAGCAGTTTATTTATACGGGAGACCCAGTACTTC. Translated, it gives CASSLFIRETQYF.

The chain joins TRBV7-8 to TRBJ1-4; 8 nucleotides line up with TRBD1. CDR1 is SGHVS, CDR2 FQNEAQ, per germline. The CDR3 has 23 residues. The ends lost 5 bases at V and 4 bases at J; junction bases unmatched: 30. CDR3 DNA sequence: TGTGCCAGCAGCCGATACCCCACCGGGAGATCGGGACAGGCGGCGAGTAATAATGAAAAACTGTTTTTT. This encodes CASSRYPTGRSGQAASNNEKLFF.

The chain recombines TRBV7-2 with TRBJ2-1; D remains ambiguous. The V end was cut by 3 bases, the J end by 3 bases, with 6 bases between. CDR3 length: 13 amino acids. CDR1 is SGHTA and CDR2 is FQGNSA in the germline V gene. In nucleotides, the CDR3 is TGTGCCAGCAGCTTGGGTTACTACAATGAGCAGTTCTTC. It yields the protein CASSLGYYNEQFF. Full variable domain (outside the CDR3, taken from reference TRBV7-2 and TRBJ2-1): GAGVSQSPSNKVTEKGKDVELRCDPISGHTALYWYRQSLGQGLEFLIYFQGNSAPDKSGLPSDRFSAERTGGSVSTLTIQRTQQEDSAVYLCASSLGYYNEQFFGPGTRLTVL.

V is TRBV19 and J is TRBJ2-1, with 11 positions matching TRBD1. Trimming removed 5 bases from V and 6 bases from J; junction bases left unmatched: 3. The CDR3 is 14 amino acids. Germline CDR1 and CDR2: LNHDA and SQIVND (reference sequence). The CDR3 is CASSAGTGGNEQFF. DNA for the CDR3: TGTGCCAGTAGTGCCGGGACAGGGGGCAATGAGCAGTTCTTC.

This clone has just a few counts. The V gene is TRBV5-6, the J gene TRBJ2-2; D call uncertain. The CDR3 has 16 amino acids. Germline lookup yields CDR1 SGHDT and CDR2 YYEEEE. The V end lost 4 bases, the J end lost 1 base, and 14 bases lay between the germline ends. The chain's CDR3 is CASSRLTHRNTGELFF. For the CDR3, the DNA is TGTGCCAGCAGCCGCCTCACCCACAGGAACACCGGGGAGCTGTTTTTT. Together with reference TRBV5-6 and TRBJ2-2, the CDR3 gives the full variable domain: DAGVTQSPTHLIKTRGQQVTLRCSPKSGHDTVSWYQQALGQGPQFIFQYYEEEERQRGNFPDRFSGHQFPNYSSELNVNALLLGDSALYLCASSRLTHRNTGELFFGEGSRLTVL.

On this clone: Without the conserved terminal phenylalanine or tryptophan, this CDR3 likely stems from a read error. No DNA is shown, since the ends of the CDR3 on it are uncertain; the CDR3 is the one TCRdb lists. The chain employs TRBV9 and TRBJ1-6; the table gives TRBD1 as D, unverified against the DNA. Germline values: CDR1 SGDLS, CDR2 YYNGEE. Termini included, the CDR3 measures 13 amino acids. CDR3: CASSELPPGQVGL.

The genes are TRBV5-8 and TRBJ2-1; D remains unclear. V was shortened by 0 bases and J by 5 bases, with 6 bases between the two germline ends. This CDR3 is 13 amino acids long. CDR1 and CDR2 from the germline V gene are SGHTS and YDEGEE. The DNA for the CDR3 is TGTGCCAGCAGCTTGGACGTGGACAATGAGCAGTTCTTC. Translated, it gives CASSLDVDNEQFF.

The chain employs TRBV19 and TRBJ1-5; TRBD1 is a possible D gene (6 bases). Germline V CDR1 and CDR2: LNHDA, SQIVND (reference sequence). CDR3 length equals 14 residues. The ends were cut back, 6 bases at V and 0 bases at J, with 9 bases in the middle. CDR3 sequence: CASSRRGSNQPQHF. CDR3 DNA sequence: TGTGCCAGTAGCCGCAGGGGTAGCAATCAGCCCCAGCATTTT.

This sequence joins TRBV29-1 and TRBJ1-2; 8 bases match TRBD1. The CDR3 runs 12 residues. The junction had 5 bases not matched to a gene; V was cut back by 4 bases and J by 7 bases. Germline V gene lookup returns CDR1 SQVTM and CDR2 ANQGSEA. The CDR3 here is CSVARTGFGYTF. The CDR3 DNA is TGCAGCGTTGCCAGGACAGGGTTTGGCTACACCTTC.

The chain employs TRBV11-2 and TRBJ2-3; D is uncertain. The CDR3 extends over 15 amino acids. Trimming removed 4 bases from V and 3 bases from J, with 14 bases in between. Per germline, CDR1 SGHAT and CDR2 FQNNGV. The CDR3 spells CASSSTSGRTDTQYF. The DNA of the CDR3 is TGTGCCAGCAGCTCCACCTCCGGACGGACAGATACGCAGTATTTT.

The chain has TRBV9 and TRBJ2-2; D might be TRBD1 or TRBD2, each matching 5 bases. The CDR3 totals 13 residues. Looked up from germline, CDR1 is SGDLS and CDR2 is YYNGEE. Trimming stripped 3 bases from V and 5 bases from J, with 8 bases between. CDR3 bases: TGTGCCAGCAGCGGGGACCTAACCGGGGAGCTGTTTTTT. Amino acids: CASSGDLTGELFF.

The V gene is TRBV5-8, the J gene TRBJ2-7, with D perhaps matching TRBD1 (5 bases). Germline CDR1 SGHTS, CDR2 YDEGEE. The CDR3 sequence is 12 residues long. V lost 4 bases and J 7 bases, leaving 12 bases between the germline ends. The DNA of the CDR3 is TGTGCCAGCAGCCTGGTGGGGCGAGAGCAGTACTTC. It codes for CASSLVGREQYF.

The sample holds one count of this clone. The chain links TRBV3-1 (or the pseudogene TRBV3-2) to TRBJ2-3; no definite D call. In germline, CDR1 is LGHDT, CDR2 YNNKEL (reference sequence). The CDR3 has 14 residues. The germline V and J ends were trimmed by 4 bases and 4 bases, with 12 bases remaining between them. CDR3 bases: TGTGCCAGCAGCCCCGGTGTCTCATCAGATACGCAGTATTTT. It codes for CASSPGVSSDTQYF.

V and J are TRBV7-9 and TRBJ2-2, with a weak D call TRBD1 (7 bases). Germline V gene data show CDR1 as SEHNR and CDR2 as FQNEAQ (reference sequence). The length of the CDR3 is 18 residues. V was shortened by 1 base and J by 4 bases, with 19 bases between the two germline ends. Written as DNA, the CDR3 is TGTGCCAGCAGCTTAGGGACAGGAGGTCGGGAGCCCACCGGGGAGCTGTTTTTT. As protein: CASSLGTGGREPTGELFF.

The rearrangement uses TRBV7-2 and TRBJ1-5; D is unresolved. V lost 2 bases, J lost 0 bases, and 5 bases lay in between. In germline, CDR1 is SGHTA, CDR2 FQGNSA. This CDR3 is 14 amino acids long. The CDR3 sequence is CASSLYYSNQPQHF. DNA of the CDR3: TGTGCCAGCAGCTTATACTATAGCAATCAGCCCCAGCATTTT.

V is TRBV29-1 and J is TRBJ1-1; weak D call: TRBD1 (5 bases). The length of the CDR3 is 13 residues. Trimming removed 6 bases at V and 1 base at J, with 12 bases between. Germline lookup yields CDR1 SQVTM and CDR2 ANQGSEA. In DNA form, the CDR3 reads TGCAGCGTCGGGGGGTTGGCGAACACTGAAGCTTTCTTT. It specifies CSVGGLANTEAFF.